The rows below give T cell receptor beta chains drawn from one sample of a study of blood T cell repertoires in COVID-19. Sequenced by immunoSEQ multiplex PCR; TCRdb stores in-frame clones only, minus some. This table holds some 220,000 clones, more than 75% found once. Sequencing used peripheral blood. These receptors were taken from a human donor in a cohort sampled during active COVID-19. Both conserved end residues are part of each CDR3. The D gene is left open where the match is weak. The size of a clone is reported for some rows only, either as once, few or many, or as a class for expanded clones.

>14|TRBV5-6|TRBJ2-5|TRBD2|-
TGTGCCAGCAGCTTCAATGGGGGGGGAGAGACCCAGTACTTC
CASSFNGGGETQYF
>16|TRBV9|TRBJ2-1|TRBD2|-
TGTGCCAGCAGCCCAGTCGTTAGCGGGGATTACAATGAGCAGTTCTTC
CASSPVVSGDYNEQFF
>14|TRBV6-5|TRBJ1-3|-|few
TGTGCCAGCAGACTAGACTCATCTGGAAACACCATATATTTT
CASRLDSSGNTIYF
>13|TRBV28|TRBJ1-2|TRBD1|-
TGTGCCAGCAAAACAGGGGGCTCCTATGGCTACACCTTC
CASKTGGSYGYTF
>15|TRBV6-5|TRBJ1-6|TRBD1|-
TGTGCCAGCAAGGGGACAGGGGGCGAGGATTCACCCCTCCACTTT
CASKGTGGEDSPLHF
>13|TRBV10-3|TRBJ2-7|-|-
TGTGCCATCAGTGCCAGGGTGGATCTCGAGCAGTACTTC
CAISARVDLEQYF
>17|TRBV5-6|TRBJ1-2|-|-
TGTGCCAGCAGCCCCCTGTGGCGGGACTTCACTAACTATGGCTACACCTTC
CASSPLWRDFTNYGYTF
>15|TRBV29-1|TRBJ1-3|TRBD1|-
TGCAGCGTCGGAAAAGGGACAGGGAGAGGAAACACCATATATTTT
CSVGKGTGRGNTIYF
>15|TRBV6-4|TRBJ2-6|-|-
TGTGCCAGCGGGCGGACTCAATCTGGGGCCAACGTCCTGACTTTC
CASGRTQSGANVLTF
>15|TRBV18|TRBJ2-2|-|-
TGTGCCAGCTCACTACGGGCGCGGGACACCGGGGAGCTGTTTTTT
CASSLRARDTGELFF
>12|TRBV29-1|TRBJ2-7|-|few
TGCAGCGTTGTCACCAGTAACTACGAGCAGTACTTC
CSVVTSNYEQYF
>14|TRBV3-1/TRBV3-2|TRBJ1-6|-|-
TGTGCCAGCAGCCATGGGCAGGGTAATTCACCCCTCCACTTT
CASSHGQGNSPLHF
>17|TRBV11-2|TRBJ2-6|-|-
TGTGCCAGCAGAACCATTGGGGGCCGCTCTGGGGCCAACGTCCTGACTTTC
CASRTIGGRSGANVLTF
>15|TRBV9|TRBJ1-5|-|few
TGTGCCAGCAGCGTCGCGGGGGGGCTCGGGCAGCCCCAGCATTTT
CASSVAGGLGQPQHF
>12|TRBV28|TRBJ2-1|-|-
TGTGCCAGCAGGGTTAGCGCCGGAGAGCAGTTCTTC
CASRVSAGEQFF
>12|TRBV28|TRBJ2-7|-|once
TGTGCCAGCACCACTGACTATTACGAGCAGTACTTC
CASTTDYYEQYF
>18|TRBV11-2|TRBJ2-3|-|-
TGTGCCAGCAGCTTAGCCCCCGGCCTAGCCAAAAAGAGGGATACGCAGTATTTT
CASSLAPGLAKKRDTQYF
>16|TRBV19|TRBJ2-7|-|-
TGTGCCAGTAGTATGGTCCGGACTCATGGGAATTACGAGCAGTACTTC
CASSMVRTHGNYEQYF
>15|TRBV7-6|TRBJ1-4|-|few
TGTGCCAGCAGCGTAATTGGAGGTTCTAATGAAAAACTGTTTTTT
CASSVIGGSNEKLFF
>17|TRBV9|TRBJ2-5|TRBD1|-
TGTGCCAGCAGCGTAGCAGGGGGCAGTAGCAGGGGGGAGACCCAGTACTTC
CASSVAGGSSRGETQYF